Presented here are 24 T cell receptor beta chains from one specimen sequenced in a study of TIL therapy for anti-PD-1-resistant metastatic lung cancer. The libraries were made with immunoSEQ v3. Only in-frame clones appear in the TCRdb table, and some are missing; sequencing was by immunoSEQ multiplex PCR. Of 95,000 or so clones in the sample, about three fifths were seen once. Time point noted: pre-treatment sample, taken before nivolumab and TIL therapy. Pleural nodules or supraclavicular lymph nodes made up most of the excised metastases sampled. The sample here was tumor tissue, taken at baseline. These receptors originate from a person aged 25 to 80 with non-small cell lung cancer.

There are many counts of this clone. V is TRBV3-1 (or the pseudogene TRBV3-2) and J is TRBJ2-1; D tentatively reads TRBD1 or TRBD2 (5 bases each). Germline V CDR1 and CDR2: LGHDT, YNNKEL (reference sequence). The CDR3 consists of 15 residues. V shed 4 bases and J shed 4 bases, with 14 bases lying between them. Here the CDR3 DNA reads TGTGCCAGCAGCCCCCGGGACCCAAGGTACAATGAGCAGTTCTTC. It yields the protein CASSPRDPRYNEQFF.

There are a few counts of this clone. The chain couples TRBV18 to TRBJ2-3; a possible D gene is TRBD2 (6 bases). Trimming cost V 2 bases and J 4 bases, with 10 bases left between them. Germline assignment: CDR1 KGHSH and CDR2 LQKENI. The CDR3 is 14 residues long. In DNA, the CDR3 is TGTGCCAGCTCACCAGTTTCGGGGGCAGATACGCAGTATTTT. Protein sequence: CASSPVSGADTQYF.

This clone showed up just a few times. The identical CDR3 is also encoded by other nucleotide sequences in the sample. This chain connects TRBV7-2 to TRBJ2-3, with D unclear. Germline CDR1 reads SGHTA; CDR2 reads FQGNSA. The CDR3 runs to 13 residues. Trimming took 1 base from V and 0 from J, leaving 2 bases between them. The CDR3, as DNA: TGTGCCAGCAGCTTAGGGAGCACAGATACGCAGTATTTT. Protein sequence: CASSLGSTDTQYF.

This clone was seen once. CDR3 sequence (DNA): TGTGCCAGCAGTTTATTTCTGGCAGGGGCTGAAGCTTTCTTT. Its translation: CASSLFLAGAEAFF. The chain employs TRBV28 and TRBJ1-1; possible D gene TRBD1, 6 bases. Germline loops: CDR1 MDHEN, CDR2 SYDVKM. V lost 1 base, J lost 6 bases, and 12 bases lay in between. The CDR3 has 14 amino acids.

The chain employs TRBV7-2 and TRBJ2-1; weak D call: TRBD1 (6 bases). Germline lookup yields CDR1 SGHTA and CDR2 FQGNSA. Trimming pared 4 bases from V and 9 bases from J, leaving 16 bases between. The CDR3 totals 14 residues. As DNA, the CDR3 is TGTGCCAGCAGCTCCCTACGGTTAGGGGGTGAGCAGTTCTTC. This gives the protein CASSSLRLGGEQFF.

The chain joins TRBV9 to TRBJ2-7; 7 nucleotides line up with TRBD1. Germline values: CDR1 SGDLS, CDR2 YYNGEE. The trim removed 0 bases at V and 3 bases at J, leaving 3 bases unmatched. The CDR3 loop spans 14 amino acids. In DNA, the CDR3 is TGTGCCAGCAGCGTAGCCGGACAGGACTACGAGCAGTACTTC. Its protein product is CASSVAGQDYEQYF. The variable domain in full, with the rest retrieved from reference TRBV9 and TRBJ2-7, is DSGVTQTPKHLITATGQRVTLRCSPRSGDLSVYWYQQSLDQGLQFLIQYYNGEERAKGNILERFSAQQFPDLHSELNLSSLELGDSALYFCASSVAGQDYEQYFGPGTRLTVT.

This clone has only one observation. The chain carries TRBV19 and TRBJ2-1, with TRBD2 matching 7 bases. Germline assignment: CDR1 LNHDA and CDR2 SQIVND (reference sequence). CDR3 length: 15 residues. V gave up 4 bases and J gave up 0 bases; unmatched junction bases: 3. The CDR3 reads CASSTSSGSYNEQFF. The DNA for the CDR3 is TGTGCCAGTAGTACCTCTAGCGGCTCCTACAATGAGCAGTTCTTC.

This clone appeared a few times. The chain combines TRBV12-5 with TRBJ2-5, with D tentatively TRBD2 (5 bases). The CDR3 is 15 residues long. Germline values: CDR1 LGHNT, CDR2 FRNRAP. V was cut by 1 base and J by 0 bases, with 9 bases left in between. CDR3 coding DNA: TGTGCTAGTGGTTTGGGGGCCGGGAACCAAGAGACCCAGTACTTC. Protein product: CASGLGAGNQETQYF.

This clone was detected only once. The chain carries TRBV7-2 and TRBJ2-1; a weak D match, TRBD1 (6 bases). Trimming left V 4 bases short and J 3 bases short, with 16 bases between. The germline V gene encodes CDR1 SGHTA and CDR2 FQGNSA. The CDR3 length is 16 residues. The CDR3 protein is CASSSGQLTLYNEQFF. The CDR3 bases are TGTGCCAGCAGCTCAGGACAGCTTACTCTCTACAATGAGCAGTTCTTC.

This chain connects TRBV9 to TRBJ2-5, with TRBD2 identical over 8 bases. The CDR3 has 15 residues. Germline trimming cut 2 bases from V and 1 base from J; bases unmatched to any gene: 4. The germline gives CDR1 SGDLS, CDR2 YYNGEE. CDR3 protein: CASSVGGGIQETQYF. The CDR3 DNA reads as TGTGCCAGCAGCGTCGGCGGGGGGATCCAAGAGACCCAGTACTTC.

The J gene is TRBJ2-2, the V gene TRBV28; D may be TRBD1 or TRBD2 (5 bases each). V lost 7 bases, J lost 3 bases, and 18 bases lay in between. This CDR3 is built from 16 residues. CDR1 and CDR2 from the germline V gene are MDHEN and SYDVKM. CDR3 nucleotides: TGTGCCAGCACCTCCAATTGGGACGCCTACACCGGGGAGCTGTTTTTT. Protein sequence: CASTSNWDAYTGELFF.

The sample holds one count of this clone. The chain is built from TRBV19 and TRBJ2-1; D might be TRBD1 or TRBD2, each matching 5 bases. Per the germline V gene, CDR1 is LNHDA and CDR2 is SQIVND (reference sequence). V shed 0 bases and J shed 0 bases, with 9 bases lying between them. This CDR3 has 16 amino acids. CDR3 bases: TGTGCCAGTAGTATAGACGGGGCAAACTCCTACAATGAGCAGTTCTTC. Translating gives CASSIDGANSYNEQFF. The variable domain in full, with the rest retrieved from reference TRBV19 and TRBJ2-1, is DGGITQSPKYLFRKEGQNVTLSCEQNLNHDAMYWYRQDPGQGLRLIYYSQIVNDFQKGDIAEGYSVSREKKESFPLTVTSAQKNPTAFYLCASSIDGANSYNEQFFGPGTRLTVL.

This clone is judged medium-sized. The chain carries TRBV7-3 and TRBJ1-1; 7 nucleotides match TRBD1. J was trimmed by 1 base and V by 4 bases; bases with no gene match: 3. CDR3 length: 14 residues. Germline V gives CDR1 SGHTA, CDR2 FQGTGA. The CDR3 DNA reads as TGTGCCAGCAGCTCGGGACAGCCGAACACTGAAGCTTTCTTT. It yields the protein CASSSGQPNTEAFF.

A few counts support this clone. This chain links TRBV18 with TRBJ1-5; 7 bases are a match to TRBD1. CDR3 size: 15 residues. The germline V gene encodes CDR1 KGHSH and CDR2 LQKENI. J gave up 3 bases and V 3 bases, and 5 bases lay outside the gene matches. This CDR3 reads CASSPDDRANQPQHF. The CDR3 DNA is TGTGCCAGCTCACCGGATGACAGGGCCAATCAGCCCCAGCATTTT.

The V call is TRBV7-9, the J call TRBJ2-5, with 11 bases fitting TRBD2. V lost 7 bases to trimming and J lost 5 bases; unmatched junction nucleotides: 3. The length of the CDR3 is 13 residues. The V gene's germline CDR1 is SEHNR and CDR2 FQNEAQ (reference sequence). This CDR3 is CASTLAGGETQYF. Written as DNA, the CDR3 is TGTGCCAGCACGTTAGCGGGGGGGGAGACCCAGTACTTC.

The rearrangement links TRBV7-8 to TRBJ1-6; 10 nucleotides match TRBD1. Looked up from germline, CDR1 is SGHVS and CDR2 is FQNEAQ. The CDR3 length is 14 residues. With 4 bases clipped from V and 9 bases from J, the junction kept 3 bases outside the gene matches. In nucleotides, the CDR3 is TGTGCCAGCAGCTCGCGGGACAGGGGTTCACCCCTCCACTTT. Translated, it gives CASSSRDRGSPLHF.

This chain connects TRBV4-3 to TRBJ2-1; 11 bases are a match to TRBD2. Germline V gene sequence: CDR1 LGHNA, CDR2 YSLEER. V was pared by 0 bases and J by 7 bases, with 5 bases of the junction left unmatched. This CDR3 is built from 16 residues. The CDR3 sequence is CASSQEIAGGWNEQFF. CDR3 nucleotide sequence: TGCGCCAGCAGCCAAGAAATAGCGGGGGGGTGGAATGAGCAGTTCTTC.

The CDR3, as DNA: TGTGCCAGCAGCTTACCCGGACGGGCTGAAGCTTTCTTT. It specifies CASSLPGRAEAFF. The chain recombines TRBV7-9 with TRBJ1-1; D is unresolved. This CDR3 comprises 13 residues. V dropped 2 bases and J dropped 6 bases, with 10 bases sitting between them. The V gene's germline CDR1 is SEHNR and CDR2 FQNEAQ (reference sequence).

This clone was counted a single time. V gene TRBV28 combines with J gene TRBJ2-7, with 9 bases that match TRBD2. J gave up 7 bases and V 3 bases, and 10 bases lay outside the gene matches. The CDR3 is made up of 15 amino acids. In germline, CDR1 is MDHEN, CDR2 SYDVKM. In DNA, the CDR3 is TGTGCCAGCAGTTTTACCCCGACTAGCGGAGGGGAGCAGTACTTC. It specifies CASSFTPTSGGEQYF. The complete variable domain, with remaining parts taken from reference TRBV28 and TRBJ2-7, reads DVKVTQSSRYLVKRTGEKVFLECVQDMDHENMFWYRQDPGLGLRLIYFSYDVKMKEKGDIPEGYSVSREKKERFSLILESASTNQTSMYLCASSFTPTSGGEQYFGPGTRLTVT.

The rearrangement uses TRBV4-2 and TRBJ2-7; tentative D call: TRBD2 (7 bases). CDR3 length equals 15 residues. V gave up 0 bases and J gave up 3 bases, with 12 bases separating them. Germline loops: CDR1 LGHNA, CDR2 YNFKEQ. The CDR3 here is CASSQDGGGHYEQYF. Here the CDR3 DNA reads TGTGCCAGCAGCCAAGATGGCGGGGGACACTACGAGCAGTACTTC.

The chain carries TRBV29-1 and TRBJ2-7; D is uncertain. The germline V gene has CDR1 SQVTM and CDR2 ANQGSEA. The CDR3 spans 13 residues. Trimming removed 4 bases from V and 2 bases from J, with 12 bases in between. Written as DNA, the CDR3 is TGCAGCGTTGCTCAGGTCGGGCCCTACGAGCAGTACTTC. As protein: CSVAQVGPYEQYF.

The rearrangement links TRBV2 to TRBJ1-6, with no clear D. CDR1 and CDR2 (germline): SNHLY, FYNNEI. There are 15 residues in the CDR3. V was clipped by 6 bases and J by 10 bases, with 19 bases between them. CDR3 region: CASRPTGIAGSPLHF. DNA of the CDR3: TGTGCCAGCAGGCCAACGGGGATCGCCGGGTCACCCCTCCACTTT. Using reference TRBV2 and TRBJ1-6 for the parts outside the CDR3, the full variable domain is EPEVTQTPSHQVTQMGQEVILRCVPISNHLYFYWYRQILGQKVEFLVSFYNNEISEKSEIFDDQFSVERPDGSNFTLKIRSTKLEDSAMYFCASRPTGIAGSPLHFGNGTRLTVT.

V usage is TRBV10-1 and J usage is TRBJ2-1; TRBD2 is a possible D gene (6 bases). V shed 9 bases and J shed 2 bases, with 17 bases lying between them. The CDR3 consists of 15 residues. From germline, CDR1 is WNHNN and CDR2 SYGVQD (reference sequence). CDR3 protein: CARLWERATYNEQFF. The CDR3 bases are TGCGCCAGACTATGGGAGCGGGCTACCTACAATGAGCAGTTCTTC.

The V and J genes are TRBV11-2 and TRBJ2-1; D tentatively fits TRBD1 or TRBD2 (5 bases each). Trimming took 2 bases from V and 4 from J, leaving 12 bases between them. Germline V lookup: CDR1 SGHAT, CDR2 FQNNGV. This CDR3 contains 15 residues. The CDR3 is CASSLFGATYNEQFF. CDR3 DNA: TGTGCCAGCAGCTTATTCGGGGCGACGTACAATGAGCAGTTCTTC.